This T cell receptor (beta chain) was identified during a study of read filtering for tumor transcriptome and immune sequencing. Molecular barcoded adaptors covering alpha/delta and beta/gamma chains were used on approximately 400 ng RNA. TCRdb analysed the reads with MiXCR anew, one entry per CDR3 protein. Of over 20,000 distinct CDR3 sequences in the sample, approximately 15% were seen once. Germline V gene sequence: CDR1 MGHRA, CDR2 YSYEKL. Trimming shortened V by 0 bases and J by 3 bases, and 9 bases separated the two germline ends. The CDR3 runs 15 residues. The sequence was obtained from a donor at least 40 years old with multiple myeloma. V gene TRBV4-1 combines with J gene TRBJ2-1; no firm D call. Source material: a population of CD138-negative cells sorted from bone marrow. CDR3 protein: CASSQEGRSYNEQFF. In nucleotides, the CDR3 is TGCGCCAGCAGCCAAGAAGGCAGAAGCTACAATGAGCAGTTCTTC.